The entry below describes one TCR beta chain. The data originate from a study of blood T cell repertoires in COVID-19. Between the trimmed V and J ends, which lost 2 bases and 1 base, there was a span of 9 bases. Germline V gene data show CDR1 as MDHEN and CDR2 as SYDVKM. This CDR3 spans 16 amino acids. The method was immunoSEQ multiplex PCR; TCRdb's version includes in-frame clones alone and lacks a portion of them. The sample carries 250,000 or so clones, approximately 84% recorded once. The chain combines TRBV28 with TRBJ2-6; no clear D gene. Sequenced sample: peripheral blood. This clonotype was sampled from a man in his fifties or sixties with acute or convalescent COVID-19. CDR3 loop: CASSLVVLSGANVLTF. The CDR3, as DNA: TGTGCCAGCAGTTTAGTGGTCCTATCTGGGGCCAACGTCCTGACTTTC. The full variable domain, in which reference TRBV28 and TRBJ2-6 provide the parts outside the CDR3, is DVKVTQSSRYLVKRTGEKVFLECVQDMDHENMFWYRQDPGLGLRLIYFSYDVKMKEKGDIPEGYSVSREKKERFSLILESASTNQTSMYLCASSLVVLSGANVLTFGAGSRLTVL.